This is a list of T cell receptor beta chains from one sample in a study of blood T cell repertoires in COVID-19. Repertoires were generated with immunoSEQ multiplex PCR, while TCRdb's copy carries only in-frame clones and drops some. In the table there are 300,000 or so clones, 80% to 90% of which are singletons. Input material: peripheral blood. These receptors originate from a middle-aged woman with acute or convalescent COVID-19. The CDR3 runs from the conserved cysteine through the conserved F or W. The D gene is left open where the match is weak. Size is omitted from some rows. Given values are once, few, many or a class for expanded clones.

cdr3_nt: TGCGCCAGCAGCCCCCCCAGGGGGCAAGGCACAGATACGCAGTATTTT; cdr3_aa: CASSPPRGQGTDTQYF; clone_size: -; v_call: TRBV4-1; j_call: TRBJ2-3; d_call: TRBD1
cdr3_nt: TGTGCCAGCTTGCCTGGAGACAGTTTGAACACTGAAGCTTTCTTT; cdr3_aa: CASLPGDSLNTEAFF; clone_size: -; v_call: TRBV7-9; j_call: TRBJ1-1; d_call: -
cdr3_nt: TGTGCCAGCCGGGCTGGGCAGGGGGCGTCAGAGGGGTATGGCTACACCTTC; cdr3_aa: CASRAGQGASEGYGYTF; clone_size: -; v_call: TRBV6-4; j_call: TRBJ1-2; d_call: TRBD1
cdr3_nt: TGTGCCAGTAGTATACAGGGCAGCAATCAGCCCCAGCATTTT; cdr3_aa: CASSIQGSNQPQHF; clone_size: once; v_call: TRBV19; j_call: TRBJ1-5; d_call: -
cdr3_nt: TGTGCCAGTAGAACCGGGACAGCGTTAAAGAGATCCTCCTACAATGAGCAGTTCTTC; cdr3_aa: CASRTGTALKRSSYNEQFF; clone_size: -; v_call: TRBV19; j_call: TRBJ2-1; d_call: TRBD1
cdr3_nt: TGTGCCAGCAGCGCGGGACTAGCGGGGATCCAAGAGACCCAGTACTTC; cdr3_aa: CASSAGLAGIQETQYF; clone_size: -; v_call: TRBV5-6; j_call: TRBJ2-5; d_call: TRBD2
cdr3_nt: TGTGCCAGCAGCGTAGTCGGGGGTGGGGAGCAGTTCTTC; cdr3_aa: CASSVVGGGEQFF; clone_size: -; v_call: TRBV9; j_call: TRBJ2-1; d_call: -
cdr3_nt: TGTGCCAGCAGCTTGTTTCGACAGGGTCGTGAAAAACTGTTTTTT; cdr3_aa: CASSLFRQGREKLFF; clone_size: -; v_call: TRBV5-5; j_call: TRBJ1-4; d_call: TRBD1
cdr3_nt: TGTGCCAGCAGCTTGGGGTCGGGGTACAATGAGCAGTTCTTC; cdr3_aa: CASSLGSGYNEQFF; clone_size: once; v_call: TRBV5-5; j_call: TRBJ2-1; d_call: -
cdr3_nt: TGTGCCAGCAGCCAAAAACAGGGGTCTGGAAACACCATATATTTT; cdr3_aa: CASSQKQGSGNTIYF; clone_size: -; v_call: TRBV14; j_call: TRBJ1-3; d_call: TRBD1
cdr3_nt: TGTGCCAGCAGCTTGGTGGGCCGGGGGACAGAGACCCAGTACTTC; cdr3_aa: CASSLVGRGTETQYF; clone_size: -; v_call: TRBV5-6; j_call: TRBJ2-5; d_call: -
cdr3_nt: TGTGCCAGCAGCTTGACAGACCAAGAGACCCAGTACTTC; cdr3_aa: CASSLTDQETQYF; clone_size: -; v_call: TRBV7-3; j_call: TRBJ2-5; d_call: -
cdr3_nt: TGTGCCAGCAGACAACAGGTGAACACTGAAGCTTTCTTT; cdr3_aa: CASRQQVNTEAFF; clone_size: -; v_call: TRBV6-5; j_call: TRBJ1-1; d_call: -
cdr3_nt: TGTGCCAGCAAAAAAGGGGGGGCTCGAGAAAAACTGTTTTTT; cdr3_aa: CASKKGGAREKLFF; clone_size: -; v_call: TRBV6-6; j_call: TRBJ1-4; d_call: -
cdr3_nt: TGTGCCAGTCATCGCCGGGAGGCTAGCGGGGGAGATACGCAGTATTTT; cdr3_aa: CASHRREASGGDTQYF; clone_size: -; v_call: TRBV2; j_call: TRBJ2-3; d_call: TRBD2
cdr3_nt: TGTGCCAGCTCACCTGACTCGGTGAAAAATTCACCCCTCCACTTT; cdr3_aa: CASSPDSVKNSPLHF; clone_size: -; v_call: TRBV18; j_call: TRBJ1-6; d_call: -
cdr3_nt: TGTGCCAGCGGACTCTTGGAGGGGGAGCTGTTTTTT; cdr3_aa: CASGLLEGELFF; clone_size: -; v_call: TRBV27; j_call: TRBJ2-2; d_call: -
cdr3_nt: TGTGCCAGCAGCTTTAGACTAGCGGGGGGGCCAGGAGATACGCAGTATTTT; cdr3_aa: CASSFRLAGGPGDTQYF; clone_size: -; v_call: TRBV5-5; j_call: TRBJ2-3; d_call: TRBD2
cdr3_nt: TGTGCCAGTAGGCCTGGCGGGACAGGGAAGGGCTACACCTTC; cdr3_aa: CASRPGGTGKGYTF; clone_size: -; v_call: TRBV19; j_call: TRBJ1-2; d_call: TRBD1
cdr3_nt: TGTGCCAGCAGCGCCCGGCGGGATGAGCAGTTCTTC; cdr3_aa: CASSARRDEQFF; clone_size: -; v_call: TRBV9; j_call: TRBJ2-1; d_call: -
cdr3_nt: TGTGCCAGCAGCCCTGATTATGGGGACAGGGGGAGGGATGAGCAGTTCTTC; cdr3_aa: CASSPDYGDRGRDEQFF; clone_size: -; v_call: TRBV11-2; j_call: TRBJ2-1; d_call: TRBD1
cdr3_nt: TGTGCCAGCAGCCCTGGGCAAATGAACACTGAAGCTTTCTTT; cdr3_aa: CASSPGQMNTEAFF; clone_size: -; v_call: TRBV7-3; j_call: TRBJ1-1; d_call: -
cdr3_nt: TGTGCCAGCGGAGGGGCAGAGACCCAGTACTTC; cdr3_aa: CASGGAETQYF; clone_size: -; v_call: TRBV25-1; j_call: TRBJ2-5; d_call: -
cdr3_nt: TGTGCCAGCTTCGGGACAGGAGGGTGGGTGACTGAAGCTTTCTTT; cdr3_aa: CASFGTGGWVTEAFF; clone_size: -; v_call: TRBV6-5; j_call: TRBJ1-1; d_call: TRBD1
cdr3_nt: TGTGCCAGCAGCTTGTCTTACAGCCGGGGAGACAATGAGCAGTTCTTC; cdr3_aa: CASSLSYSRGDNEQFF; clone_size: -; v_call: TRBV5-6; j_call: TRBJ2-1; d_call: -
cdr3_nt: TGTGCCAGCAGCCCAGACTCGCCTGAGACCCAGTACTTC; cdr3_aa: CASSPDSPETQYF; clone_size: -; v_call: TRBV11-2; j_call: TRBJ2-5; d_call: -
cdr3_nt: TGTGCCAGCAGCAGAACAGGGGGGGGCAATCAGCCCCAGCATTTT; cdr3_aa: CASSRTGGGNQPQHF; clone_size: -; v_call: TRBV5-5; j_call: TRBJ1-5; d_call: TRBD1
cdr3_nt: TGTGCCACCAGCAGCAGGGGTGGCAATCAGCCCCAGCATTTT; cdr3_aa: CATSSRGGNQPQHF; clone_size: -; v_call: TRBV15; j_call: TRBJ1-5; d_call: -
cdr3_nt: TGTGCCACCAGCAGAGCACCGCTCAATAGGAGGAACTATGGCTACACCTTC; cdr3_aa: CATSRAPLNRRNYGYTF; clone_size: -; v_call: TRBV15; j_call: TRBJ1-2; d_call: -
cdr3_nt: TGTGCCAGCAGCGTAGGCGACTCTGGGGCCAACGTCCTGACTTTC; cdr3_aa: CASSVGDSGANVLTF; clone_size: -; v_call: TRBV9; j_call: TRBJ2-6; d_call: -
cdr3_nt: TGTGCCAGCAGCCAAGAGACTTCCGGGACAGGGAAAAATCAGCCCCAGCATTTT; cdr3_aa: CASSQETSGTGKNQPQHF; clone_size: -; v_call: TRBV4-2; j_call: TRBJ1-5; d_call: TRBD1
cdr3_nt: TGTGCCAGCAGCTTTTTGGGGGAGGGTATGATGTCTGGAAACACCATATATTTT; cdr3_aa: CASSFLGEGMMSGNTIYF; clone_size: -; v_call: TRBV11-2; j_call: TRBJ1-3; d_call: -
cdr3_nt: TGTGCCAGCATCCAAGGGGGGGGCGTGATTGGAGGCTACACCTTC; cdr3_aa: CASIQGGGVIGGYTF; clone_size: -; v_call: TRBV2; j_call: TRBJ1-2; d_call: -
cdr3_nt: TGCGCCAGCAGCACGGAGGTACAGGGATTTAGGGCTAACTATGGCTACACCTTC; cdr3_aa: CASSTEVQGFRANYGYTF; clone_size: -; v_call: TRBV5-1; j_call: TRBJ1-2; d_call: -
cdr3_nt: TGTGCCAGTAGTACCACGACAGTTCCCCAGTTCTTC; cdr3_aa: CASSTTTVPQFF; clone_size: -; v_call: TRBV19; j_call: TRBJ2-1; d_call: -
cdr3_nt: TGTGCCAGCAGTGCTCAAGCGGAGTCGGATGAGCAGTTCTTC; cdr3_aa: CASSAQAESDEQFF; clone_size: many; v_call: TRBV6-4; j_call: TRBJ2-1; d_call: -
cdr3_nt: TGTGCCAGCAGCTTATCCTCCGAAGCTTTCTTT; cdr3_aa: CASSLSSEAFF; clone_size: -; v_call: TRBV7-9; j_call: TRBJ1-1; d_call: -
cdr3_nt: TGTGCCAGCAAGTTTCAGGGGCCCTATGGCTACACCTTC; cdr3_aa: CASKFQGPYGYTF; clone_size: -; v_call: TRBV6-5; j_call: TRBJ1-2; d_call: -
cdr3_nt: TGTGCCAGCAGCTTTGGTAATAGCGGGGGGGCTGGTGAGCAGTTCTTC; cdr3_aa: CASSFGNSGGAGEQFF; clone_size: -; v_call: TRBV11-1; j_call: TRBJ2-1; d_call: TRBD2
cdr3_nt: TGTGCCAGCCGGCTAAGAAATCCAGGGGAGGCTTTCTTT; cdr3_aa: CASRLRNPGEAFF; clone_size: -; v_call: TRBV25-1; j_call: TRBJ1-1; d_call: -
cdr3_nt: TGTGCCACCAAACCAGGGATCACCGGGGAGCTGTTTTTT; cdr3_aa: CATKPGITGELFF; clone_size: -; v_call: TRBV6-7; j_call: TRBJ2-2; d_call: -
cdr3_nt: TGTGCCAGCAGCCATGACAGGGTCCTGAACACTGAAGCTTTCTTT; cdr3_aa: CASSHDRVLNTEAFF; clone_size: few; v_call: TRBV7-9; j_call: TRBJ1-1; d_call: TRBD1
cdr3_nt: TGTGCCAGCAGCCAAGGGACAGGGAGGAGCACCATATATTTT; cdr3_aa: CASSQGTGRSTIYF; clone_size: few; v_call: TRBV7-8; j_call: TRBJ1-3; d_call: TRBD1
cdr3_nt: TGTGCCAGCAGCTTTTGGACAGTTATGTATAGCAATCAGCCCCAGCATTTT; cdr3_aa: CASSFWTVMYSNQPQHF; clone_size: -; v_call: TRBV5-6; j_call: TRBJ1-5; d_call: -
cdr3_nt: TGTGCCTGGAGACCGGGACACAATTACAATGAGCAGTTCTTC; cdr3_aa: CAWRPGHNYNEQFF; clone_size: -; v_call: TRBV30; j_call: TRBJ2-1; d_call: -
cdr3_nt: TGCGCCAGCAGCTTAAACCCGGGACAGGGGGCGAAGGGGACTGAAGCTTTCTTT; cdr3_aa: CASSLNPGQGAKGTEAFF; clone_size: -; v_call: TRBV5-1; j_call: TRBJ1-1; d_call: TRBD1
cdr3_nt: TGTGCCAGCAGCTCTACCGGGGATGGGGGCTACACCTTC; cdr3_aa: CASSSTGDGGYTF; clone_size: -; v_call: TRBV7-9; j_call: TRBJ1-2; d_call: -
cdr3_nt: TGTGCCATCAGGCGGACAGGGAATAACTATGGCTACACCTTC; cdr3_aa: CAIRRTGNNYGYTF; clone_size: -; v_call: TRBV10-3; j_call: TRBJ1-2; d_call: TRBD1
cdr3_nt: TGTGCTAGTGGTCTCGGACAGGTGAACACTGAAGCTTTCTTT; cdr3_aa: CASGLGQVNTEAFF; clone_size: -; v_call: TRBV12-5; j_call: TRBJ1-1; d_call: TRBD1
cdr3_nt: TGTGCCAGCAGCCCATCTAGGACTATTCAAGAGACCCAGTACTTC; cdr3_aa: CASSPSRTIQETQYF; clone_size: -; v_call: TRBV7-2; j_call: TRBJ2-5; d_call: -
cdr3_nt: TGTGCCAGCAGTTACTCACAGGGCCTTGGGAAACTGTTTTTT; cdr3_aa: CASSYSQGLGKLFF; clone_size: -; v_call: TRBV6-5; j_call: TRBJ1-4; d_call: -
cdr3_nt: TGTGCCAGCAGTTATTCGGGCTATGGCTACACCTTC; cdr3_aa: CASSYSGYGYTF; clone_size: -; v_call: TRBV6-5; j_call: TRBJ1-2; d_call: -
cdr3_nt: TGTGCCACCAGTGCAACAGGGGCTACAGAGACCCAGTACTTC; cdr3_aa: CATSATGATETQYF; clone_size: -; v_call: TRBV24-1; j_call: TRBJ2-5; d_call: TRBD1
cdr3_nt: TGCGCCAGCAGCTTGAAACAGGCACGGGCTGAAGCTTTCTTT; cdr3_aa: CASSLKQARAEAFF; clone_size: -; v_call: TRBV5-1; j_call: TRBJ1-1; d_call: -
cdr3_nt: TGTGCCAGCAGCTTATGGTCCAGCTCTGGAAACACCATATATTTT; cdr3_aa: CASSLWSSSGNTIYF; clone_size: -; v_call: TRBV11-2; j_call: TRBJ1-3; d_call: -
cdr3_nt: TGCGCCAGCAGCCCCCTAGGGACAGCTTTTGATAGCAATCAGCCCCAGCATTTT; cdr3_aa: CASSPLGTAFDSNQPQHF; clone_size: once; v_call: TRBV4-1; j_call: TRBJ1-5; d_call: TRBD1